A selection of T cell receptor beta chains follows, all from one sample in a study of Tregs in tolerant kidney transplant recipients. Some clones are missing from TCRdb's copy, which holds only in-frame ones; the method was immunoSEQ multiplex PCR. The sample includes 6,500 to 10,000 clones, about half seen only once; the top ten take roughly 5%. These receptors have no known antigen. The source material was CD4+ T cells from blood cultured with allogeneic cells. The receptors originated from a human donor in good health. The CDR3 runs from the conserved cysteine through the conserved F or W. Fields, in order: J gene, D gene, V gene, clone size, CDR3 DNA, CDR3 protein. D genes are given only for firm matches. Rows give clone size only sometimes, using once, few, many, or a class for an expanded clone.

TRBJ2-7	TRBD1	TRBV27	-	TGTGCCAGCAGTCCTAGGGGGAGACAGGGCCGAACTTACGAGCAGTACTTC	CASSPRGRQGRTYEQYF
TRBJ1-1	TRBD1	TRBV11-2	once	TGTGCCAGCAGCCCCTACAGGGGAATGAACACTGAAGCTTTCTTT	CASSPYRGMNTEAFF
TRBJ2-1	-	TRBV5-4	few	TGTGCCAGCAGCCAAGGGACGAGGGGGGGAGTCTTCGGTGAGCAGTTCTTC	CASSQGTRGGVFGEQFF
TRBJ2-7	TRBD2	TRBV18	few	TGTGCCAGCTCAGTTAGAGCGGGGGTGACCTACGAGCAGTACTTC	CASSVRAGVTYEQYF
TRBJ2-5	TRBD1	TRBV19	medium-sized	TGTGCCAGTAGTCCCCCTCTTACGGACAGGGGGCGCGGAGGTGCACGAGAGACCCAGTACTTC	CASSPPLTDRGRGGARETQYF
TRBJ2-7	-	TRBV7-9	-	TGTGCCAGCAGCCCTGACAGGTGGGCTCGAGGCGAGCAGTACTTC	CASSPDRWARGEQYF
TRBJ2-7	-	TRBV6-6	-	TGTGCCAGCAGTCGATCGGGAGAAGGGCAGTACTTC	CASSRSGEGQYF
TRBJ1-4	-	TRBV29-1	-	TGCAGCGGAAGGGGTGGTAATGAAAAACTGTTTTTT	CSGRGGNEKLFF
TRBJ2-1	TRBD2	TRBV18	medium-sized	TGTGCCAGCTCACTAGGGGTAGCGGGAGGGCCCTCGACATACAATGAGCAGTTCTTC	CASSLGVAGGPSTYNEQFF
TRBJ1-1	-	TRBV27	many	TGTGCCAGCAGTTTTGACAGCTACACTGAAGCTTTCTTT	CASSFDSYTEAFF
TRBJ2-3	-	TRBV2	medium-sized	TGTGCCAGCAGGGTTGGAGGCTTCACAGATACGCAGTATTTT	CASRVGGFTDTQYF
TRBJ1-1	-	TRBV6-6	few	TGTGCCAGCAGTTCCCCCGGGGGGAACACTGAAGCTTTCTTT	CASSSPGGNTEAFF
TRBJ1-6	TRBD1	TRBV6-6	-	TGTGCCAGCAGTCGACAGGGGGCCGGGGCACCCCTCCACTTT	CASSRQGAGAPLHF
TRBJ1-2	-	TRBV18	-	TGTGCCAGCTCACCTCAGGGGCAGGGTACCTATGGCTACACCTTC	CASSPQGQGTYGYTF
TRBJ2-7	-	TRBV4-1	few	TGCGCCAGCAGCCAACCAGTAGGGGGTCGCGAGCAGTACTTC	CASSQPVGGREQYF
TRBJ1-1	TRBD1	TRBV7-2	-	TGTGCCAGCAGGAGTTCCGGGACAGCGAACACTGAAGCTTTCTTT	CASRSSGTANTEAFF
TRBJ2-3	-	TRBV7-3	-	TGTGCCAGCAGCCAGTGGGGCAGCACAGATACGCAGTATTTT	CASSQWGSTDTQYF
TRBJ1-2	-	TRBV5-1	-	TGCGCCAGCAGCCCGGGACACATCTATGGCTACACCTTC	CASSPGHIYGYTF
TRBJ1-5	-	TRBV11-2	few	TGTGCCAGCAGCCCCAGGGGAGGCAATCAGCCCCAGCATTTT	CASSPRGGNQPQHF
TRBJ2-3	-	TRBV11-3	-	TGTGCCAGCAGCCCAAGGGTGGACAGACGCACAGATACGCAGTATTTT	CASSPRVDRRTDTQYF
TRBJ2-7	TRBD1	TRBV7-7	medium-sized	TGTGCCAGCAGCTTTCGGGACAGGGGCTACGAGCAGTACTTC	CASSFRDRGYEQYF
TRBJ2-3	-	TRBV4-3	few	TGCGCCAGCAGCCAAGGGTCGGGGGTGAGCACAGATACGCAGTATTTT	CASSQGSGVSTDTQYF
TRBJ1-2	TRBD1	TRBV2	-	TGTGCCAGCAGAGGGGACAGCTATGGCTACACCTTC	CASRGDSYGYTF
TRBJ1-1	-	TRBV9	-	TGTGCCAGCAGCGTAGTGGGGGCTCAGAACACTGAAGCTTTCTTT	CASSVVGAQNTEAFF
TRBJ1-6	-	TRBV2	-	TGTGCCAGGTCTCGGGACCATGAAACCTATAATTCACCCCTCCACTTT	CARSRDHETYNSPLHF
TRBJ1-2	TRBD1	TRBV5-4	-	TGTGCCAGCAGCCGACCGGGACAGGGGTTGAGTTCCTATGGCTACACCTTC	CASSRPGQGLSSYGYTF
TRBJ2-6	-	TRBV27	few	TGTGCCACCGGGAACCAACAGGGTCCACTTACTGGGGCCAACGTCCTGACTTTC	CATGNQQGPLTGANVLTF
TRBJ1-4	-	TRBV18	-	TGTGCCAGCTCACCACGTTTGCAGGGGCATGAAAAACTGTTTTTT	CASSPRLQGHEKLFF
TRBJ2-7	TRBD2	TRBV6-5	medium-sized	TGTGCCAGCAGTCGCGGACTAGCGGGGCACGAGCAGTACTTC	CASSRGLAGHEQYF
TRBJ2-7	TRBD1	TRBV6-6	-	TGTGCCAGCAGCCGGACAGGGGAGGAGCAGTACTTC	CASSRTGEEQYF
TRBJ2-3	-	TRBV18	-	TGTGCCAGCTCTGGCGGGGGCCCAGATACGCAGTATTTT	CASSGGGPDTQYF
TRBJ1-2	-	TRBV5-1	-	TGCGCCAGCAGCTCCGGACAGATTTATGGCTACACCTTC	CASSSGQIYGYTF
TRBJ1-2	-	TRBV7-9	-	TGTGCCAGCAGCTTGGTCGGCTCCGATGGCTACACCTTC	CASSLVGSDGYTF
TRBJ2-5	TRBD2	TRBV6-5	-	TGTGCCAGCAGTCGTAGCGGGGGGGGAGAGACCCAGTACTTC	CASSRSGGGETQYF
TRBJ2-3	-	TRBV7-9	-	TGTGCCAGCAGCGGGGACCCACCCACGGATACGCAGTATTTT	CASSGDPPTDTQYF
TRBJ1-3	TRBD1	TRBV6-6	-	TGTGCCAGCAGGACAGGGCGGAGAAACACCATATATTTT	CASRTGRRNTIYF
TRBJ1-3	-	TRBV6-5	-	TGTGCCAGCAGGCAAACAGGGCCTGGAAACACCATATATTTT	CASRQTGPGNTIYF
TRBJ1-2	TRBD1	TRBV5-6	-	TGTGCCAGCAGCTTAATTGACAGGGAGTACGGCTACACCTTC	CASSLIDREYGYTF
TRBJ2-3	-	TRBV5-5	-	TGTGCCAGCAGCCCTGGGGGGAGCACAGATACGCAGTATTTT	CASSPGGSTDTQYF
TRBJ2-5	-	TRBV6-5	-	TGTGCCAGCAGTTACTCGACAGGAACCGCACAGTACTTC	CASSYSTGTAQYF
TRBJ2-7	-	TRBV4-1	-	TGCGCCAGCAGCCAAGGGTCTAGCGACCGGCAGTACTTC	CASSQGSSDRQYF
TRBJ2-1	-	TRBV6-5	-	TGTGCCAGCAGTGATCAGTGGGCTATCGATGAGCAGTTCTTC	CASSDQWAIDEQFF
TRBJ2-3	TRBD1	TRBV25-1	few	TGTGCCAGCAGTGAGCTAGACAGGGTCACAGATACGCAGTATTTT	CASSELDRVTDTQYF
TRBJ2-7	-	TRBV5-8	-	TGTGCCAGCAGCTTACGGGGGGCGGACTACGAGCAGTACTTC	CASSLRGADYEQYF
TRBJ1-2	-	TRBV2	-	TGTGCCAGCAGTGAATTAGGGAGCTATGGCTACACCTTC	CASSELGSYGYTF
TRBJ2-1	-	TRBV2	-	TGTGCCAGCAGTGACCCGTTGGAGGATCAGTTCTTC	CASSDPLEDQFF
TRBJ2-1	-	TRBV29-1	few	TGCAGCGTCGCTCTCGTCAGTTGGGAACACAATGAGCAGTTCTTC	CSVALVSWEHNEQFF
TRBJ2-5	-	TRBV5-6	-	TGTGCCAGCAGCTTGGGCAGTGGTGGGGTTGAGACCCAGTACTTC	CASSLGSGGVETQYF
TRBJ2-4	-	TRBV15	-	TGTGCCACCAGCGCGCGGACTAACCGAAACATTCAGTACTTC	CATSARTNRNIQYF
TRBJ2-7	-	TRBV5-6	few	TGTGCCAGCAGCTCACTGCTTACAGGGAACGAGCAGTACTTC	CASSSLLTGNEQYF
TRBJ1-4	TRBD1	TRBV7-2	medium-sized	TGTGCCAGCAGCTGGAGACAGGGCTCTAATGAAAAACTGTTTTTT	CASSWRQGSNEKLFF
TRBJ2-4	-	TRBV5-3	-	TGTGCCAGCAGCTTGGCGGGGTCTCAAAACATTCAGTACTTC	CASSLAGSQNIQYF
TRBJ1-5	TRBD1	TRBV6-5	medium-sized	TGTGCCAGCAGTCGCGGACAGGGCTGGGATCAGCCCCAGCATTTT	CASSRGQGWDQPQHF
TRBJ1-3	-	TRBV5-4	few	TGTGCCAGCAGCTTGGTCGGTAGGGCTAACTTCGGAAACACCATATATTTT	CASSLVGRANFGNTIYF
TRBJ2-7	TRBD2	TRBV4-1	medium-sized	TGCGCCAGCAGCCACCCGGGGGGGCGCTCCTACGAGCAGTACTTC	CASSHPGGRSYEQYF